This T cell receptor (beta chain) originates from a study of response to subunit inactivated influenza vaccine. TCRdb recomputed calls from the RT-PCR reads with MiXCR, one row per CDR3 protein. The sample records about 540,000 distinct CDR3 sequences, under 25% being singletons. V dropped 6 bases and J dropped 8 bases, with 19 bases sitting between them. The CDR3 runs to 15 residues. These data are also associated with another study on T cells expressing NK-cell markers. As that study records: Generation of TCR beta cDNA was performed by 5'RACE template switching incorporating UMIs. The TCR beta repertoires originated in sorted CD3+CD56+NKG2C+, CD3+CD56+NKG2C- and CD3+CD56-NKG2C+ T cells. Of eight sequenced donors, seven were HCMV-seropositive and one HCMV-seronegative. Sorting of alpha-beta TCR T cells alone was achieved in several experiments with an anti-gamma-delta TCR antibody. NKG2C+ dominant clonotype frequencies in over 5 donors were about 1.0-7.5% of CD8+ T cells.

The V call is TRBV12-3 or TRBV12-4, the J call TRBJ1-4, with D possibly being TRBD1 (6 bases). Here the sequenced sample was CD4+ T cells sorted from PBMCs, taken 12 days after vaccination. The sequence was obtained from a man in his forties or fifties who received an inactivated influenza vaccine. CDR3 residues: CASRVQGNLLEKLFF. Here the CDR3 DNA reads TGTGCCAGCAGAGTACAGGGAAATCTACTAGAAAAACTGTTTTTT.